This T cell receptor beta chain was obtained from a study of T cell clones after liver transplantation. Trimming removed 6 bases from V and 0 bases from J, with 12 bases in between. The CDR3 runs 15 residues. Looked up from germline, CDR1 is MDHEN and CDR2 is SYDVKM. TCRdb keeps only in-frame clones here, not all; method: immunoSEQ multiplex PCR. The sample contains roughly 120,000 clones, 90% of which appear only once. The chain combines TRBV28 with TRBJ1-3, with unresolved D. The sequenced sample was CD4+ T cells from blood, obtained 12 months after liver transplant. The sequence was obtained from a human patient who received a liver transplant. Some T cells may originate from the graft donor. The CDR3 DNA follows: TGTGCCAGCAGCCCGCCGCGGGCCTCTGGAAACACCATATATTTT. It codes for CASSPPRASGNTIYF.